This TCR beta chain derives from a study of T cells in Graves' hyperthyroidism and ophthalmopathy (dated by TCRdb to about 2019). Notes on the research overall: Peripheral blood samples were taken at the time of initial diagnosis, prior to any treatment. A discovery cohort of roughly 100 patients, roughly 45 with Graves' ophthalmopathy and fewer than 65 with stable Graves' hyperthyroidism, was used to find distinguishing TCR V-J signatures. Prospective prediction of ophthalmopathy was tested in an independent validation cohort of approximately 19 hyperthyroidism patients and around 16 patients who later progressed to ophthalmopathy. The 100 or so discovery patients were divided at random into training and test sets in a 7:3 ratio. Thyroid tissue and blood T-cell repertoires from about six Graves' hyperthyroidism patients were also compared in the study. Following sampling, methimazole starting at 30 mg daily was given to hyperthyroidism patients, and high-dose intravenous methylprednisolone was given to ophthalmopathy patients. TCR Vbeta CDR3 sequencing of 120 to 150 peripheral blood samples (under 45 ophthalmopathy, 75 to 80 hyperthyroidism and approximately 17 progressor patients) is reported in the paper.

In this sample, this clonotype turned up many times. Its antigen has not been determined. The sample holds no much larger clone one base away, and base qualities are not on file. In the ophthalmopathy patients, disease was moderately to severely active, with a Clinical Activity Score of 3 or more, a NOSPECS grade of 4 or more, and a duration of less than 3 months. Patients with uncontrolled infections, other autoimmune diseases, pregnancy or lactation were excluded. Diagnoses were established on the basis of clinical symptoms, serum thyroxine and TRAb, thyroid ultrasound, and orbital computed tomography. Ficoll-Paque density gradient centrifugation was used to isolate PBMCs from 9.5 to 10 ml of fresh peripheral blood. Total RNA was extracted with Trizol reagent, and quality was checked on an Agilent 2100 Bioanalyzer. Overall study results and their limits: A model built on a 13 V-J signature distinguished ophthalmopathy from stable hyperthyroidism, reaching around 88% sensitivity and about 81% specificity in cross-validation and 80%/75% in testing. Sample size was not statistically predetermined, and investigators were not blinded to group allocation. Blood samples also contained most of the expanded thyroid clonotypes (frequency above 0.001), which suggests that blood repertoires may reflect thyroid immune responses. In validation, progression to ophthalmopathy was predicted by the model with 55% to 71% sensitivity and around 76% specificity, a median of roughly 6 months before onset.

The TCR beta CDR3 regions were amplified from RNA transcripts. The first round of RT-PCR for the TCR CDR3 was performed with the HTBI primer set and the Qiagen OneStep RT-PCR kit. Libraries were constructed in a second round of multiplex PCR, after which size selection and purification were performed. The libraries were sequenced on an Illumina HiSeq2000 using paired-end 100 bp reads. As for the original processing: SOAPnuke was used to process the raw data, removing reads that contained adapters or uncalled bases, had a mean Phred below 15, or lacked an exact match to the constant primer or identifier. High-quality paired reads were merged with COPE v1.2.5, and unique nucleotide sequences were defined as clonotypes. MiTCR v1.1 was used to align clonotypes to the IMGT TRBV, TRBD and TRBJ reference segments. Analysis was restricted to V-J combinations with a frequency above 0.0001, which covered roughly 99% of repertoires. A TCS score was defined as the ratio between F50 (clonal expansion) and ExV (chaos), using BLOSUM62-based TCRdist between CDR3 peptides within each V-J. Welch's t-statistics and random forest reduced around 510 V-J features to fewer than 15, which were used in a naive Bayes classifier (R e1071). The raw public data were reprocessed by TCRdb itself: fastp quality trimming at Q25, MiXCR clonotype calling, in-frame beta chains only. Rows with a matching CDR3 protein are joined into one entry that keeps the most common DNA and genes. V and J calls and clone size were set by TCRdb, not the authors. Across this sample there are some 570,000 distinct CDR3 sequences, with 11% to 15% seen only once. The ten largest clones take up less than 9% of the sample.

The clonotype was recovered from a woman aged 18-29 years with Graves' ophthalmopathy. Sequenced input: blood.

The base sequence is TGTGCCACCAGTCCTAGCGGGAGACCCCAAGAGACCCAGTACTTC. Its protein reads: CATSPSGRPQETQYF. In this chain, TRBV24-1 is recombined with TRBJ2-5, and 10 junctional nucleotides match TRBD2. The germline V gene sets CDR1 to KGHDR and CDR2 to SFDVKD. V and J are trimmed by 6 bases and 1 base, and the gene matches miss 4 bases of the junction. Inclusive of the bounding cysteine and phenylalanine, the CDR3 is 15 residues long. Only the CDR3 portion is preserved as DNA: 45 bases, with reading frame beginning at the first base.